Shown below are 2 T cell receptor beta chains from a single sample sequenced in a study of T cell repertoires in cytomegalovirus infection (dated by TCRdb to about 2019). The sequencing machine was an Illumina HiSeq 1500. TCRdb handled the public reads itself, with Q25 trimming in fastp and clone calling in MiXCR, and kept productive beta chains. Every distinct CDR3 protein forms one entry, paired with its most common genes and DNA. Across this sample there are roughly 280,000 distinct CDR3 sequences, with around 13% seen only once. Of the sample, roughly 9.7% is held by the ten largest clones. Sequencing was done on a sample of PBMCs. These receptors came from a human donor in good health (CMV status not recorded). Some clones in this sample may be carry-over from other donors' samples.

This clonotype was seen many times. The chain links TRBV7-2 to TRBJ1-2, with D perhaps matching TRBD1 (6 bases). Germline CDR1 and CDR2: SGHTA and FQGNSA. CDR3 length equals 13 residues. V was clipped by 5 bases and J by 8 bases, with 15 bases between them. CDR3 sequence reads: CASSQTTGSGYTF. CDR3 bases: TGTGCCAGCAGCCAGACCACAGGGTCCGGCTACACCTTC.

In this sample, this clonotype turned up a few times. This chain links TRBV28 with TRBJ1-2; TRBD1 might be the D (6 bases). V lost 10 bases and J lost 3, with 27 bases in between. CDR3 length equals 17 residues. Germline assignment: CDR1 MDHEN and CDR2 SYDVKM. The CDR3 DNA follows: TGTGCCACCTACTCCAACAACCCAGGGGCGGGGGACTATGGCTACACCTTC. Translated, it gives CATYSNNPGAGDYGYTF.